The sequence of this T cell receptor beta chain was determined in a study of T-cell reconstitution after alpha-beta-depleted transplantation in children. General study points: The main origin of T-cell counts and diversity one year after transplant was newly produced T cells. Some patients' high day-60 TCRbeta diversity was traced to surviving recipient T cells and thymic progenitors. Alpha-beta T cells about two months after transplant reportedly derived from several hundred expanded graft clones.

Preparation of the TCRbeta library was carried out with unique molecular identifiers. TCRdb independently ran MiXCR on the PCR reads; one entry per CDR3 protein. In the table there are 350,000 to 500,000 distinct CDR3 sequences, about 40% of which are singletons. The CDR3 consists of 15 residues. Trimming removed 5 bases from V and 11 bases from J; junction bases left unmatched: 13. Germline CDR1 is SGHRS and CDR2 is YFSETQ. There are a few counts of this clonotype. Its antigen is still unknown. The source is a girl aged 2 to 9 with aplastic anemia, due to receive a stem cell transplant. This rearrangement joins TRBV5-1 to TRBJ2-1, with TRBD2 identical over 10 bases. The material sequenced was PBMCs, taken before TCRalphabeta/CD19-depleted stem cell transplant. CDR3 DNA: TGCGCCAGCAGGCCTACTAGCGGGGCCGCAAATCAGCAGTTCTTC. This sequence encodes CASRPTSGAANQQFF.